What follows are 26 T cell receptor beta chains derived from one specimen sequenced in a study of radiation and T cells in renal cell carcinoma. Here immunoSEQ multiplex PCR was the method, and the copy in TCRdb shows in-frame clones only, minus some. In the table there are about 22,000 clones, about half of which are singletons. Treatment: 15 Gy SBRT to primary tumor, nephrectomy 4 weeks later. This specimen was tumor tissue, taken from a patient whose treatment included radiotherapy and nephrectomy. The receptor set was obtained from a woman aged 50 to 60 with renal cell carcinoma.

The CDR3 sequence: CASSVQGHTEAFF. The CDR3 DNA follows: TGTGCCAGCAGTGTTCAGGGGCACACTGAAGCTTTCTTT. This chain links TRBV2 with TRBJ1-1, with a weak D call TRBD1 (6 bases). This CDR3 has 13 residues. Trimming took off 4 bases at V and 3 bases at J, with 9 bases between the two ends. Germline lookup yields CDR1 SNHLY and CDR2 FYNNEI. The variable domain in full, with the rest retrieved from reference TRBV2 and TRBJ1-1, is EPEVTQTPSHQVTQMGQEVILRCVPISNHLYFYWYRQILGQKVEFLVSFYNNEISEKSEIFDDQFSVERPDGSNFTLKIRSTKLEDSAMYFCASSVQGHTEAFFGQGTRLTVV.

This chain links TRBV15 with TRBJ2-3; D is unclear. The CDR3 contains 13 residues. The germline V gene has CDR1 LNHNV and CDR2 YYDKDF (reference sequence). Trimming took off 8 bases at V and 3 bases at J, with 12 bases between the two ends. The CDR3 bases are TGTGCCACCCGAGACGACGGAACAGATACGCAGTATTTT. It codes for CATRDDGTDTQYF.

This chain joins TRBV4-2 and TRBJ1-4; D gene unclear. V dropped 4 bases and J dropped 0 bases, with 12 bases sitting between them. The CDR3 has 16 amino acids. The germline gives CDR1 LGHNA, CDR2 YNFKEQ. CDR3: CASSPPDFATNEKLFF. Here the CDR3 DNA reads TGTGCCAGCAGCCCGCCCGATTTTGCAACTAATGAAAAACTGTTTTTT.

This clone was counted between two and nine times. The chain recombines TRBV6-6 with TRBJ1-1; a possible D gene is TRBD1 (5 bases). The CDR3 totals 14 residues. CDR1 and CDR2 (germline): MNHNY, SVGAGI (reference sequence). V lost 4 bases and J lost 0, with 9 bases in between. The DNA of the CDR3 is TGTGCCAGCAGTTCGGGGCAGGTGAACACTGAAGCTTTCTTT. Protein product: CASSSGQVNTEAFF.

In this sample, this clone turned up a few times. The rearrangement uses TRBV7-2 and TRBJ1-6, with 10 bases aligning to TRBD1. The CDR3 covers 15 residues. The germline V gene encodes CDR1 SGHTA and CDR2 FQGNSA. Germline trimming cut 3 bases from V and 7 bases from J; bases unmatched to any gene: 3. In DNA, the CDR3 is TGTGCCAGCAGCTTTAGGGGACAGGGGAATTCACCCCTCCACTTT. Residues: CASSFRGQGNSPLHF.

This chain uses TRBV7-9 with TRBJ2-7, with D tentatively TRBD1 (6 bases). CDR3 length: 17 residues. V was trimmed by 5 bases and J by 3 bases, leaving 23 bases between them. Germline V gene sequence: CDR1 SEHNR, CDR2 FQNEAQ (reference sequence). The CDR3 here is CASSPPGQSTLNYEQYF. In nucleotides, the CDR3 is TGTGCCAGCAGCCCCCCGGGACAATCAACCCTGAACTACGAGCAGTACTTC. Full variable domain (missing parts from reference TRBV7-9 and TRBJ2-7): DTGVSQNPRHKITKRGQNVTFRCDPISEHNRLYWYRQTLGQGPEFLTYFQNEAQLEKSRLLSDRFSAERPKGSFSTLEIQRTEQGDSAMYLCASSPPGQSTLNYEQYFGPGTRLTVT.

The gene calls are TRBV6-6 and TRBJ2-7; 9 positions agree with TRBD2. The CDR3 consists of 13 residues. The V segment lost 6 bases and the J segment 3 bases; nucleotides outside the gene matches: 3. Germline assignment: CDR1 MNHNY and CDR2 SVGAGI (reference sequence). The CDR3 coding sequence is TGTGCCAGCAGGGCGGGGGGGAGCTACGAGCAGTACTTC. Translated: CASRAGGSYEQYF.

The sample holds a few counts of this clone. This sequence joins TRBV19 and TRBJ1-6, with D possibly matching TRBD1 (6 bases). The CDR3 has 16 amino acids. The germline gives CDR1 LNHDA, CDR2 SQIVND (reference sequence). V dropped 4 bases and J dropped 0 bases, with 10 bases sitting between them. The CDR3 spells CASSTTGSSYNSPLHF. Here the CDR3 DNA reads TGTGCCAGTAGTACAACAGGGAGCTCCTATAATTCACCCCTCCACTTT.

This chain uses TRBV19 with TRBJ1-5, with 7 bases matching TRBD1. This CDR3 has 13 amino acids. The V gene end was trimmed by 5 bases and the J gene end by 7 bases; junction bases not matched to a gene: 5. From germline, CDR1 is LNHDA and CDR2 SQIVND (reference sequence). The CDR3, as DNA: TGTGCCAGTAGTGACAGGGTTGGACAGCCCCAGCATTTT. This codes for CASSDRVGQPQHF.

The V call is TRBV14, the J call TRBJ2-7; a weak D match, TRBD2 (5 bases). The CDR3 length is 13 residues. Per germline, CDR1 SGHDN and CDR2 FVKESK. Trimming removed 3 bases at V and 6 bases at J, with 12 bases between. CDR3 coding DNA: TGTGCCAGCAGCCATAGTCCGCGGGCCGAGCAGTACTTC. Encoded protein: CASSHSPRAEQYF.

The gene calls are TRBV6-1 and TRBJ1-3; TRBD1 aligns across 9 bases. The CDR3 covers 14 residues. The germline gives CDR1 MNHNS, CDR2 SASEGT. V shed 6 bases and J 4 bases; nucleotides not matched to a gene: 4. The DNA for the CDR3 is TGTGCCAGCAGAGACAGGGGGTGGGGAAACACCATATATTTT. It codes for CASRDRGWGNTIYF.

This clone was counted only a few times. The CDR3 DNA sequence: TGCGCCAGCAGCCAAAGCACGGGGGTTGTCGAGCAGTACTTC. Protein sequence: CASSQSTGVVEQYF. The chain uses TRBV4-3 and TRBJ2-7; the D gene is possibly TRBD2 (6 bases). The CDR3 consists of 14 residues. V was shortened by 2 bases and J by 6 bases, with 14 bases between the two germline ends. Per germline, CDR1 LGHNA and CDR2 YSLEER.

This clone was counted at least ten times. The chain employs TRBV4-3 and TRBJ2-3, with 8 nucleotides matching TRBD1. Germline V gives CDR1 LGHNA, CDR2 YSLEER. Germline trimming cut 2 bases from V and 4 bases from J; bases unmatched to any gene: 8. The CDR3 is 16 amino acids. The CDR3 DNA is TGCGCCAGCAGCCAAACCCGGACAGGGATCCCAGATACGCAGTATTTT. Its protein is CASSQTRTGIPDTQYF.

The CDR3 DNA reads TGTGCCAGCAGCCCAGAGAATTTATGGACAGGGATGAACACTGAAGCTTTCTTT. It translates to CASSPENLWTGMNTEAFF. The chain couples TRBV5-4 to TRBJ1-1; TRBD1 aligns across 8 bases. Germline V gene data show CDR1 as SGHNT and CDR2 as YYREEE (reference sequence). Germline trimming cut 4 bases from V and 0 bases from J; bases unmatched to any gene: 14. The CDR3 totals 18 residues.

This clone was observed a few times. The chain is built from TRBV6-1 and TRBJ1-2; D is undetermined. Deletions cut 3 bases from V and 0 bases from J, with 11 bases between. In germline, CDR1 is MNHNS, CDR2 SASEGT. This CDR3 has 15 amino acids. The CDR3 DNA reads TGTGCCAGCAGTGACTCCAGGAAAGCTAACTATGGCTACACCTTC. As protein: CASSDSRKANYGYTF.

The CDR3 loop is CASGSISYEQYF. As DNA, the CDR3 is TGTGCTAGTGGTTCGATCAGTTACGAGCAGTACTTC. This chain connects TRBV12-5 to TRBJ2-7; D is uncertain. V dropped 4 bases and J dropped 4 bases, with 8 bases sitting between them. The CDR3 loop spans 12 amino acids. The germline V gene encodes CDR1 LGHNT and CDR2 FRNRAP.

The chain is built from TRBV25-1 and TRBJ2-5, with D possibly TRBD2 on 5 matching bases. This CDR3 spans 13 amino acids. The V gene lost 3 bases and the J gene lost 5 bases, with 10 bases spanning the gap. Per the germline V gene, CDR1 is MGHDK and CDR2 is SYGVNS. The CDR3 sequence: CASSEARRETQYF. The CDR3 DNA reads as TGTGCCAGCAGTGAGGCTAGGAGGGAGACCCAGTACTTC.

The CDR3 DNA follows: TGTGCCAGCAGTTACCGACAGGGAGCCAAAAACATTCAGTACTTC. It encodes CASSYRQGAKNIQYF. This chain uses TRBV6-5 with TRBJ2-4; 7 positions agree with TRBD1. The CDR3 spans 15 residues. Trimming removed 2 bases from V and 0 bases from J; junction bases left unmatched: 1. Per the germline V gene, CDR1 is MNHEY and CDR2 is SVGAGI.

The table lists this clone with a few counts. The chain has TRBV19 and TRBJ2-3; D gene ambiguous. There are 14 residues in the CDR3. Trimming stripped 3 bases from V and 2 bases from J, with 9 bases between. The germline CDR1 and CDR2 sequences are LNHDA and SQIVND (reference sequence). The CDR3 is CASSISDPTDTQYF. The CDR3 DNA reads as TGTGCCAGTAGTATCTCAGACCCCACAGATACGCAGTATTTT.

The chain combines TRBV6-5 with TRBJ2-2; 13 bases line up with TRBD2. There are 15 residues in the CDR3. CDR1 and CDR2 (germline): MNHEY, SVGAGI. V was clipped by 6 bases and J by 7 bases; unmatched bases: 5. The CDR3 DNA is TGTGCCAGCAGGACTAGCGGGGGGCTGATCGGGGAGCTGTTTTTT. This codes for CASRTSGGLIGELFF.

A single count supports this clone. V usage is TRBV2 and J usage is TRBJ2-2; 11 positions agree with TRBD1. CDR3 length: 14 residues. V trimming: 6 bases; J trimming: 5 bases; junction bases outside the gene matches: 2. CDR1 and CDR2 from the germline V gene are SNHLY and FYNNEI. The CDR3 region is CASRGTGGTGELFF. The CDR3 bases are TGTGCCAGCAGAGGGACAGGGGGTACCGGGGAGCTGTTTTTT.

This chain connects TRBV18 to TRBJ2-2, with 8 nucleotides matching TRBD1. This CDR3 is 16 amino acids long. From germline, CDR1 is KGHSH and CDR2 LQKENI. The junction had 10 bases not matched to a gene; V was cut back by 3 bases and J by 7 bases. CDR3 in DNA: TGTGCCAGCTCACCTGGCCAGGGACAGGAGAGCGGGGAGCTGTTTTTT. It specifies CASSPGQGQESGELFF.

CDR3 in DNA: TGCGCCAGCAGCCAGGACACTAGCGGGGGCCCTTACGAGCAGTACTTC. Its translation is CASSQDTSGGPYEQYF. The V gene is TRBV4-1, the J gene TRBJ2-7, with 11 bases that match TRBD2. Germline-derived CDR1 and CDR2 are MGHRA and YSYEKL. J lost 4 bases, V lost 3 bases, and 8 bases had no gene match. The CDR3 has 16 amino acids.

On this clone: The sample has other DNA sequences that encode this CDR3 too. The chain is built from TRBV2 and TRBJ1-2; D gene uncertain. The germline CDR1 and CDR2 sequences are SNHLY and FYNNEI. V lost 3 bases, J lost 0 bases, and 5 bases lay in between. The CDR3 length is 13 residues. CDR3 sequence (DNA): TGTGCCAGCAGTGACAGTTCTAACTATGGCTACACCTTC. It translates to CASSDSSNYGYTF.

This clone was seen a few times. The chain combines TRBV7-2 with TRBJ1-6; no clear D. The CDR3 runs 12 residues. The germline V gene has CDR1 SGHTA and CDR2 FQGNSA. Trimming shortened V by 5 bases and J by 10 bases, and 9 bases separated the two germline ends. CDR3 nucleotides: TGTGCCAGCAGCCCTCGAACGTCACCCCTCCACTTT. As protein: CASSPRTSPLHF.

In its sample, this clone was seen a few times. The rearrangement uses TRBV10-3 and TRBJ1-3, with 7 positions matching TRBD1. This CDR3 region has 17 residues. From germline, CDR1 is ENHRY and CDR2 SYGVKD. After removal of 0 bases from V and 3 bases from J, the junction contained 8 bases not matched to a gene. In DNA, the CDR3 is TGTGCCATCAGTGAGTCCATCCGAGGACAGGTTGGAAACACCATATATTTT. Its translation is CAISESIRGQVGNTIYF.